This entry lists 6 T cell receptor beta chains sequenced from one sample in a study of beta chain features in type 1 diabetes. As every portion of the isolated RNA was reverse transcribed, the sequencing read expressed TCRB transcripts. Sequencing used immunoSEQ multiplex PCR; TCRdb keeps in-frame clones, though not all of them. The sample holds roughly 300,000 clones; under 8.5% are singletons and the top ten take more than 0.4%. Sequencing input: central memory CD4+ T cells from blood. All receptors come from a woman between 18 and 30 years old in good health.

CDR3: CASSPSGITGELFF. As DNA, the CDR3 is TGTGCCAGCAGCCCTAGCGGGATCACCGGGGAGCTGTTTTTT. The chain is built from TRBV7-3 and TRBJ2-2, with TRBD2 matching 9 bases. Germline-derived CDR1 and CDR2 are SGHTA and FQGTGA. Germline trimming cut 5 bases from V and 4 bases from J; bases unmatched to any gene: 2. The CDR3 loop spans 14 amino acids.

This clone was counted at least ten times. The V call is TRBV5-5, the J call TRBJ2-7, with TRBD2 matching over 10 bases. Germline V lookup: CDR1 SGHKS, CDR2 YYEKEE (reference sequence). CDR3 size: 16 residues. J was trimmed by 3 bases and V by 1 base; bases with no gene match: 7. The DNA for the CDR3 is TGTGCCAGCAGCTTGAGCGCTAGCGGGAGTAACTACGAGCAGTACTTC. Translating gives CASSLSASGSNYEQYF.

The chain is built from TRBV7-9 and TRBJ2-3; D unclear. Germline V gene data show CDR1 as SEHNR and CDR2 as FQNEAQ (reference sequence). Trimming left V 5 bases short and J 9 bases short, with 12 bases between. The CDR3 consists of 12 residues. The CDR3 DNA is TGTGCCAGCAGCGTTGGGCCCCAAACGCAGTATTTT. It codes for CASSVGPQTQYF. Using reference TRBV7-9 and TRBJ2-3 for the parts outside the CDR3, the full variable domain is DTGVSQNPRHKITKRGQNVTFRCDPISEHNRLYWYRQTLGQGPEFLTYFQNEAQLEKSRLLSDRFSAERPKGSFSTLEIQRTEQGDSAMYLCASSVGPQTQYFGPGTRLTVL.

The V and J genes are TRBV5-1 and TRBJ2-7; D is possibly TRBD1 (6 bases). The germline CDR1 and CDR2 sequences are SGHRS and YFSETQ. Trimming pared 3 bases from V and 7 bases from J, leaving 11 bases between. This CDR3 has 12 amino acids. The CDR3 DNA sequence: TGCGCCAGCAGCTCAGGGGTAGGGGAGCAGTACTTC. It yields the protein CASSSGVGEQYF.

The table lists this clone with a few counts. J is TRBJ2-5 and V is TRBV5-1; 9 positions agree with TRBD2. V shed 0 bases, J shed 6 bases, and the junction held 12 bases outside the gene matches. The CDR3 has 17 amino acids. Germline V lookup: CDR1 SGHRS, CDR2 YFSETQ. CDR3 protein: CASSLARGGRAGQTQYF. CDR3 bases: TGCGCCAGCAGCTTGGCCCGTGGCGGGAGGGCCGGACAGACCCAGTACTTC.

The V call is TRBV18, the J call TRBJ2-1; 10 bases fit TRBD2. Germline assignment: CDR1 KGHSH and CDR2 LQKENI. V dropped 0 bases and J dropped 5; count of bases not matched to a gene: 4. The CDR3 is 16 residues long. In DNA, the CDR3 is TGTGCCAGCTCACCACCGTTAGCGGGAGGACACAATGAGCAGTTCTTC. Amino acids: CASSPPLAGGHNEQFF.